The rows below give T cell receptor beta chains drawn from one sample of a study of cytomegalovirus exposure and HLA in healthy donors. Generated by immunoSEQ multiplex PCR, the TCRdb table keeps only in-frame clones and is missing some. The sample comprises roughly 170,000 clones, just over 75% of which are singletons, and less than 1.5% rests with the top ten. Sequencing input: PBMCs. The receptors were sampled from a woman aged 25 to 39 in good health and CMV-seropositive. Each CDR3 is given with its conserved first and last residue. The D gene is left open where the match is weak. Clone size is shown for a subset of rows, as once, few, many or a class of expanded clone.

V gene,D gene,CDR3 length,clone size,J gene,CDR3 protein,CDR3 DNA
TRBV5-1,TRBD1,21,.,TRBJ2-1,CASSLAWTGGPSGSSYNEQFF,TGCGCCAGCAGCTTGGCCTGGACAGGGGGCCCTTCCGGGAGCTCCTACAATGAGCAGTTCTTC
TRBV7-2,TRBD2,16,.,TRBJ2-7,CASSLAGLAGGLEQYF,TGTGCCAGCAGCTTAGCGGGACTAGCGGGAGGGCTCGAGCAGTACTTC
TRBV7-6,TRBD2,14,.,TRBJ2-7,CASSFLADAYEQYF,TGTGCCAGCAGCTTCCTAGCGGACGCCTACGAGCAGTACTTC
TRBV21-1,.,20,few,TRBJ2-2,CASSKKGGTSGSRSTGELFF,TGTGCCAGCAGCAAGAAAGGGGGGACTAGCGGGAGTAGATCCACCGGGGAGCTGTTTTTT
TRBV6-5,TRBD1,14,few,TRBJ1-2,CASREGQGRVGYTF,TGTGCCAGCAGGGAGGGACAGGGGAGGGTTGGCTACACCTTC
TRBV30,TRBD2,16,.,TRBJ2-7,CAWSLRGAGGGREQYF,TGTGCCTGGAGTTTGAGGGGAGCGGGGGGGGGCCGCGAGCAGTACTTC
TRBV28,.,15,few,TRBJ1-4,CASSSSRDFYEKLFF,TGTGCCAGCAGTTCGTCCCGGGACTTTTATGAAAAACTGTTTTTT
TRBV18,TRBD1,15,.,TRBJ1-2,CASSPLQGDAGGYTF,TGTGCCAGCTCACCACTTCAGGGGGACGCTGGCGGCTACACCTTC
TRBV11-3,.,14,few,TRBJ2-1,CASSSSEVYNEQFF,TGTGCCAGCAGCTCGAGTGAGGTCTACAATGAGCAGTTCTTC
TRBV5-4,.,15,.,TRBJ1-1,CASSPRALMNTEAFF,TGTGCCAGCAGCCCCCGAGCCCTCATGAACACTGAAGCTTTCTTT
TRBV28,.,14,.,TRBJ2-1,CASSLEQRYNEQFF,TGTGCCAGCAGTTTAGAGCAGCGATACAATGAGCAGTTCTTC
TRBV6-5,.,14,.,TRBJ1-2,CASTRDGGEYGYTF,TGTGCCAGCACTCGGGACGGAGGGGAGTATGGCTACACCTTC
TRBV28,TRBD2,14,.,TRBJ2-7,CASRPGLAGEGQYF,TGTGCCAGCAGACCGGGACTAGCGGGAGAGGGGCAGTACTTC
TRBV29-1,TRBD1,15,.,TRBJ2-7,CSVEDSGTGTYEQYF,TGCAGCGTTGAAGACTCCGGGACAGGGACGTACGAGCAGTACTTC
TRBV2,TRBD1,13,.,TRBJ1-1,CASRDREETEAFF,TGTGCCAGCAGGGACAGGGAAGAAACTGAAGCTTTCTTT
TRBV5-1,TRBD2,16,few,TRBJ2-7,CASSLGRLAGAYEQYF,TGCGCCAGCAGCTTGGGTCGACTAGCGGGCGCCTACGAGCAGTACTTC
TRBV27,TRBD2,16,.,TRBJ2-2,CASSLGTSGNTGELFF,TGTGCCAGCAGTCTCGGGACTAGCGGCAACACCGGGGAGCTGTTTTTT
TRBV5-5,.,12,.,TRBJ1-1,CASSRNRDEAFF,TGTGCCAGCAGCCGGAACAGGGATGAAGCTTTCTTT
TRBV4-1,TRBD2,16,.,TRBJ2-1,CASSQVPSGSWNEQFF,TGCGCCAGCAGCCAAGTTCCTAGCGGGAGTTGGAATGAGCAGTTCTTC
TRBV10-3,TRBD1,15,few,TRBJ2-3,CAISDGTASTDTQYF,TGTGCCATCAGTGACGGGACAGCTAGCACAGATACGCAGTATTTT
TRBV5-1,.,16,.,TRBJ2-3,CASSPGQPGGTDTQYF,TGCGCCAGCAGCCCGGGACAGCCGGGGGGGACAGATACGCAGTATTTT
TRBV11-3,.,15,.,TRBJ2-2,CASSLVRRGKEELFF,TGTGCCAGCAGCTTAGTAAGGAGGGGCAAGGAGGAGCTGTTTTTT
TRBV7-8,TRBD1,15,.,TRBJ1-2,CASTNPGQVPWGYTF,TGTGCCAGCACCAATCCGGGACAGGTGCCGTGGGGCTACACCTTC
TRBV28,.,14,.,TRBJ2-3,CASSWSGSTDTQYF,TGTGCCAGCAGTTGGAGTGGATCGACAGATACGCAGTATTTT
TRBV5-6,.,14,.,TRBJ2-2,CASSRGWGVGELFF,TGTGCCAGCAGCCGTGGGTGGGGAGTCGGGGAGCTGTTTTTT
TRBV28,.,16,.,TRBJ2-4,CASRFFCGEVKNIQYF,TGTGCCAGCAGGTTCTTCTGCGGGGAAGTCAAAAACATTCAGTACTTC
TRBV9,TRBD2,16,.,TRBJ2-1,CASSVVGLAAYNEQFF,TGTGCCAGCAGCGTAGTTGGTCTAGCGGCCTACAATGAGCAGTTCTTC
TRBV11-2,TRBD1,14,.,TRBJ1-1,CASSFRDRAIEAFF,TGTGCCAGCAGCTTCCGGGACAGGGCTATAGAAGCTTTCTTT
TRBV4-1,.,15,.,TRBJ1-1,CASSQEPGLTSGAFF,TGCGCCAGCAGCCAAGAGCCTGGACTCACATCAGGAGCTTTCTTT
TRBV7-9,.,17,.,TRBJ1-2,CASSSYDSRPPNYGYTF,TGTGCCAGCAGCTCCTACGACAGCCGTCCTCCCAACTATGGCTACACCTTC
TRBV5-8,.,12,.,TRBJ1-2,CASTPRGYGYTF,TGTGCCAGCACTCCTCGGGGCTATGGCTACACCTTC